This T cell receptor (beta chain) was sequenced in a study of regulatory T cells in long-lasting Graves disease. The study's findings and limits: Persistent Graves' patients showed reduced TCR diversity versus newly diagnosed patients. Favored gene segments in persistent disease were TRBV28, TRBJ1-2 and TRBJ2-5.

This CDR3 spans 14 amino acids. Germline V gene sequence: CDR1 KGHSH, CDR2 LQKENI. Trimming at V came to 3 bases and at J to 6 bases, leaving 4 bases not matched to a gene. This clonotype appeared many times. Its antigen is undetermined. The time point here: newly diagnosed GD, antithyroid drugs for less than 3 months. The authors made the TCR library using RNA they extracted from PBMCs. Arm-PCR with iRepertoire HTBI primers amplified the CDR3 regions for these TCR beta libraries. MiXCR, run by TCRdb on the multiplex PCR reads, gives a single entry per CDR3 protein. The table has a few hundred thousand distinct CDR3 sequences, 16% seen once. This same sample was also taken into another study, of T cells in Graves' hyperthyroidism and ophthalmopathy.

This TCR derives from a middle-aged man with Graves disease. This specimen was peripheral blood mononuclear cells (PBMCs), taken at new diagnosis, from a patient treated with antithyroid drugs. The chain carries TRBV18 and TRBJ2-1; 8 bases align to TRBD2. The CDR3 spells CASSPQGLANEQFF. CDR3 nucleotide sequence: TGTGCCAGCTCACCCCAAGGACTAGCCAATGAGCAGTTCTTC.